One sample yielded the 10 T cell receptor beta chains listed below, sequenced in a study of graft-versus-host responses after intestinal transplantation. Produced via immunoSEQ multiplex PCR; TCRdb's table is partial and in-frame only. The data contain roughly 3,600 clones, 75% of them singletons. Time point here: postoperative day 105 after intestinal transplantation (dayNNNN = postoperative day). Graft samples were processed, releasing intraepithelial and lamina propria lymphocytes. Sequenced material: ileum tissue, taken 105 days after intestinal transplantation. Every receptor here comes from a human patient who received an intestinal transplant, so some T cells may come from the graft donor.

This chain links TRBV4-2 with TRBJ1-1; 7 positions agree with TRBD1. Germline-derived CDR1 and CDR2 are LGHNA and YNFKEQ. Trimming removed 3 bases from V and 1 base from J; junction bases left unmatched: 8. This CDR3 spans 16 amino acids. This CDR3 reads CASSQAHGQENTEAFF. The DNA of the CDR3 is TGTGCCAGCAGCCAGGCCCATGGACAGGAGAACACTGAAGCTTTCTTT.

J is TRBJ2-5 and V is TRBV4-2; the D is unclear. CDR3 length equals 12 residues. With 1 base removed from V and 5 bases from J, the gap between germline ends came to 5 bases. Germline assignment: CDR1 LGHNA and CDR2 YNFKEQ. The CDR3 DNA reads TGTGCCAGCAGCCAAGGTCGCGAGACCCAGTACTTC. It specifies CASSQGRETQYF.

The chain links TRBV5-1 to TRBJ2-5; possibly TRBD2 for D (6 bases). In germline, CDR1 is SGHRS, CDR2 YFSETQ. Between the trimmed V and J ends, which lost 0 bases and 2 bases, there was a span of 11 bases. The CDR3 length is 15 residues. The CDR3 region is CASSLATSRQETQYF. Here the CDR3 DNA reads TGCGCCAGCAGCTTGGCCACTAGCAGACAAGAGACCCAGTACTTC.

This chain joins TRBV4-2 and TRBJ2-3, with TRBD1 matching over 7 bases. Germline loops: CDR1 LGHNA, CDR2 YNFKEQ. CDR3 length equals 16 residues. With 0 bases clipped from V and 3 bases from J, the junction kept 6 bases outside the gene matches. For the CDR3, the DNA is TGTGCCAGCAGCCAAGAGCTAGGGGGCTGGACAGATACGCAGTATTTT. This codes for CASSQELGGWTDTQYF.

The chain links TRBV30 to TRBJ2-3, with D hard to call. With 4 bases removed from V and 2 bases from J, the gap between germline ends came to 10 bases. The CDR3 loop spans 13 amino acids. Germline V CDR1 and CDR2: GTSNPN, SVGIG (reference sequence). CDR3: CAWTVSSTDTQYF. Written as DNA, the CDR3 is TGTGCCTGGACAGTTTCCTCCACAGATACGCAGTATTTT.

The gene calls are TRBV30 and TRBJ1-6; D is ambiguous. Trimming pared 0 bases from V and 7 bases from J, leaving 7 bases between. Germline CDR1 GTSNPN, CDR2 SVGIG (reference sequence). This CDR3 comprises 13 residues. CDR3: CAWSVLNNSPLHF. The CDR3 DNA follows: TGTGCCTGGAGTGTTTTAAACAATTCACCCCTCCACTTT.

Written as DNA, the CDR3 is TGTGCCAGCAGTTACTCCTTGGGGTTAGGGATCAATGAGCAGTTCTTC. The encoded protein is CASSYSLGLGINEQFF. V is TRBV6-5 and J is TRBJ2-1; D remains unclear. Trimming cost V 0 bases and J 6 bases, with 15 bases left between them. CDR1 and CDR2 (germline): MNHEY, SVGAGI. CDR3 size: 16 residues.

This chain joins TRBV5-1 and TRBJ1-4, with 8 nucleotides matching TRBD1. V lost 4 bases, J lost 8 bases, and 4 bases stayed unmatched. This CDR3 comprises 13 residues. Germline-derived CDR1 and CDR2 are SGHRS and YFSETQ. The CDR3 loop reads CASSPGTGEKLFF. CDR3 coding DNA: TGCGCCAGCAGCCCCGGGACAGGAGAAAAACTGTTTTTT.

This rearrangement joins TRBV19 to TRBJ2-3; a possible D gene is TRBD2 (6 bases). The CDR3 length is 14 residues. Trimming took 1 base from V and 1 from J, leaving 6 bases between them. Germline V gene data show CDR1 as LNHDA and CDR2 as SQIVND (reference sequence). The CDR3 DNA reads as TGTGCCAGTAGTATAGCGGGAGGCACAGATACGCAGTATTTT. It codes for CASSIAGGTDTQYF.

This clone was picked up a small number of times. This chain links TRBV15 with TRBJ1-5, with 8 bases aligning to TRBD1. Germline loops: CDR1 LNHNV, CDR2 YYDKDF (reference sequence). This CDR3 region has 14 residues. The J segment lost 2 bases and the V segment lost 3 bases, leaving 0 bases of the junction unmatched. CDR3: CATSRTGGNQPQHF. As DNA, the CDR3 is TGTGCCACCAGCAGGACAGGGGGCAATCAGCCCCAGCATTTT. The full variable domain, in which reference TRBV15 and TRBJ1-5 provide the parts outside the CDR3, is DAMVIQNPRYQVTQFGKPVTLSCSQTLNHNVMYWYQQKSSQAPKLLFHYYDKDFNNEADTPDNFQSRRPNTSFCFLDIRSPGLGDTAMYLCATSRTGGNQPQHFGDGTRLSIL.